The next 8 T cell receptor beta chains were all read from a single sample in a study of CD8 T cells in ankylosing spondylitis. TCRdb recomputed calls from the 5' RACE reads with MiXCR, one row per CDR3 protein. Among under 200,000 distinct CDR3 sequences listed, around 8.9% were seen once. Sequenced input: blood, either unsorted or a sorted T cell fraction (not recorded which). These receptors were taken from a female donor with ankylosing spondylitis or in good health (not recorded which).

This clonotype has more than one count but fewer than ten. The chain joins TRBV6-2 or TRBV6-3 to TRBJ2-2; 10 positions match TRBD1. Per the germline V gene, CDR1 is MNHEY and CDR2 is SVGEGT. This CDR3 has 17 amino acids. Unmatched junction bases numbered 14, after V lost 6 bases and J lost 7 bases. CDR3 amino acids: CASSHPSDRGHGGELFF. For the CDR3, the DNA is TGTGCCAGCAGCCACCCCTCCGACAGGGGGCATGGCGGGGAGCTGTTTTTT.

The chain carries TRBV6-1 and TRBJ1-1, with 7 nucleotides matching TRBD1. The CDR3 is 15 amino acids. V gave up 7 bases and J gave up 6 bases; unmatched junction bases: 14. Germline CDR1 and CDR2: MNHNS and SASEGT. CDR3 residues: CASIRDRACDSEAFF. For the CDR3, the DNA is TGTGCCAGCATCCGTGACAGGGCGTGTGATTCTGAAGCTTTCTTT.

This chain's CDR3 is CASSPLTRTRNADEQFF. DNA for the CDR3: TGTGCCAGCAGTCCCCTTACCAGGACTAGGAACGCAGATGAGCAGTTCTTC. The rearrangement links TRBV28 to TRBJ2-1; 7 nucleotides match TRBD2. The J segment lost 8 bases and the V segment lost 5 bases, leaving 18 bases of the junction unmatched. Germline assignment: CDR1 MDHEN and CDR2 SYDVKM. There are 17 residues in the CDR3. Full variable domain (remainder filled in from reference TRBV28 and TRBJ2-1): DVKVTQSSRYLVKRTGEKVFLECVQDMDHENMFWYRQDPGLGLRLIYFSYDVKMKEKGDIPEGYSVSREKKERFSLILESASTNQTSMYLCASSPLTRTRNADEQFFGPGTRLTVL.

This clonotype was detected only a few times. V usage is TRBV4-2 and J usage is TRBJ2-5; tentatively, D is TRBD1 (5 bases). The CDR3 totals 13 residues. The V gene's germline CDR1 is LGHNA and CDR2 YNFKEQ. The V gene lost 3 bases and the J gene lost 10 bases, with 15 bases spanning the gap. CDR3 coding DNA: TGTGCCAGCAGCCAGGGGAATAGACAGAGCCAGTACTTC. This sequence encodes CASSQGNRQSQYF.

This clonotype was detected only a few times. The V gene is TRBV7-9, the J gene TRBJ2-7; possible D gene TRBD1, 5 bases. CDR1 SEHNR and CDR2 FQNEAQ come from the germline V gene (reference sequence). V shed 6 bases and J shed 7 bases, with 22 bases lying between them. The CDR3 has 15 amino acids. The CDR3, as DNA: TGTGCCAGCAGTTCAACCGGACAAACCCTGAGGGAGCAGTACTTC. It translates to CASSSTGQTLREQYF.

This clonotype was observed many times. V gene TRBV20-1 combines with J gene TRBJ1-2; unclear D gene. Germline CDR1 reads DFQATT; CDR2 reads SNEGSKA (reference sequence). V shed 0 bases and J shed 5 bases, with 4 bases lying between them. This CDR3 region has 11 residues. CDR3 loop: CSAREEYGYTF. The CDR3 bases are TGCAGTGCTAGAGAGGAGTATGGCTACACCTTC.

In its sample, this clonotype was seen a few times. This chain connects TRBV19 to TRBJ1-5; D is possibly TRBD1 (5 bases). V shed 8 bases and J shed 2 bases, with 10 bases lying between them. This CDR3 region has 13 residues. Germline CDR1 and CDR2: LNHDA and SQIVND (reference sequence). CDR3 residues: CASGAYGNQPQHF. The CDR3, as DNA: TGTGCCAGTGGGGCTTACGGCAATCAGCCCCAGCATTTT. Based on the CDR3 plus reference TRBV19 and TRBJ1-5, the full variable domain is DGGITQSPKYLFRKEGQNVTLSCEQNLNHDAMYWYRQDPGQGLRLIYYSQIVNDFQKGDIAEGYSVSREKKESFPLTVTSAQKNPTAFYLCASGAYGNQPQHFGDGTRLSIL.

The CDR3 DNA reads as TGTGCCATGGGGACAGGGCTCCTCAATGAGCAGTTCTTC. It encodes CAMGTGLLNEQFF. The chain links TRBV4-2 to TRBJ2-1; 9 bases line up with TRBD1. V trimming: 10 bases; J trimming: 6 bases; junction bases outside the gene matches: 7. The CDR3 consists of 13 residues. Per the germline V gene, CDR1 is LGHNA and CDR2 is YNFKEQ.